The source of this T cell receptor beta chain is a study of early T cells in non-severe SARS-CoV-2 infection. About the study: Unsorted whole blood bulk RNA was sequenced, with unpaired chains.

Study-wide findings and caveats: Clonotype matching in VDJdb favored anti-spike CD8 responses and did not capture private and CD4 specificities.

Details on this clonotype: As yet, its antigen is unknown.

CDR1 and CDR2 from the germline V gene are SEHNR and FQNEAQ (reference sequence). The CDR3 has 14 residues. V lost 1 base and J 7 bases, leaving 11 bases between the germline ends. Researchers tagged individual cDNA molecules with unique molecular identifiers. From the 5' RACE reads, TCRdb called clonotypes with MiXCR, one entry per CDR3 protein. The repertoire holds roughly 50,000 distinct CDR3 sequences, with roughly 8% as singletons. This chain joins TRBV7-9 and TRBJ1-5, with D possibly being TRBD1 (5 bases). This TCR was recovered from an adult who was a healthcare worker with PCR-confirmed SARS-CoV-2 infection or an uninfected control (not recorded which). The sample consisted of whole blood. The CDR3 sequence: CASSLGGSWQPQHF. The CDR3 DNA reads TGTGCCAGCAGCTTAGGGGGGAGCTGGCAGCCCCAGCATTTT. Supplemented by reference TRBV7-9 and TRBJ1-5, the full variable domain reads DTGVSQNPRHKITKRGQNVTFRCDPISEHNRLYWYRQTLGQGPEFLTYFQNEAQLEKSRLLSDRFSAERPKGSFSTLEIQRTEQGDSAMYLCASSLGGSWQPQHFGDGTRLSIL.